This T cell receptor (beta chain) was identified in a study of identical twins. General observations from the study: Models came in too low on out-of-frame TCR alpha sharing in monozygotic twins.

One entry per CDR3 protein results from TCRdb running MiXCR on the 5' RACE reads. Among 200,000 to 300,000 distinct CDR3 sequences listed, about 13% were seen once. Germline assignment: CDR1 SGHRS and CDR2 YFSETQ. The CDR3 sequence is 15 residues long. V lost 0 bases and J lost 0, with 8 bases in between. Points on this clonotype: What it binds is unknown.

The sample also formed part of further work on yellow fever vaccine responses in identical twins.

The sequence came from a woman aged 18-29 years in good health. V gene TRBV5-1 combines with J gene TRBJ2-3; D remains unclear. Sequences were obtained from memory (CD45RO+) T cells sorted from blood. CDR3 residues: CASSLGRQSTDTQYF. CDR3 bases: TGCGCCAGCAGCTTGGGTCGCCAGAGCACAGATACGCAGTATTTT.